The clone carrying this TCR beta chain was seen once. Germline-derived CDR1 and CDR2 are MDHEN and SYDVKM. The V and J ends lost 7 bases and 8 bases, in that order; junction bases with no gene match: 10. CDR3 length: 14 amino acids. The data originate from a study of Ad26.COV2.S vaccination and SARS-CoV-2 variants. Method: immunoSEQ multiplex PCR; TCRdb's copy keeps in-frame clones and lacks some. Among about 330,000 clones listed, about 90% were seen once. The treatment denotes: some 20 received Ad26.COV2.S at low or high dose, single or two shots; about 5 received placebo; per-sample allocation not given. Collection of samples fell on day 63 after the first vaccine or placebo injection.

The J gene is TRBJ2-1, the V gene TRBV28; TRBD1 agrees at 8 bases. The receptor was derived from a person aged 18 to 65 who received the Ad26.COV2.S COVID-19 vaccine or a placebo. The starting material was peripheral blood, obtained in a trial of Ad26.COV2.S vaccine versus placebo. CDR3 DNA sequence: TGTGCCAGCACCTCAGGGGGCGCCGCAGATGAGCAGTTCTTC. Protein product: CASTSGGAADEQFF.